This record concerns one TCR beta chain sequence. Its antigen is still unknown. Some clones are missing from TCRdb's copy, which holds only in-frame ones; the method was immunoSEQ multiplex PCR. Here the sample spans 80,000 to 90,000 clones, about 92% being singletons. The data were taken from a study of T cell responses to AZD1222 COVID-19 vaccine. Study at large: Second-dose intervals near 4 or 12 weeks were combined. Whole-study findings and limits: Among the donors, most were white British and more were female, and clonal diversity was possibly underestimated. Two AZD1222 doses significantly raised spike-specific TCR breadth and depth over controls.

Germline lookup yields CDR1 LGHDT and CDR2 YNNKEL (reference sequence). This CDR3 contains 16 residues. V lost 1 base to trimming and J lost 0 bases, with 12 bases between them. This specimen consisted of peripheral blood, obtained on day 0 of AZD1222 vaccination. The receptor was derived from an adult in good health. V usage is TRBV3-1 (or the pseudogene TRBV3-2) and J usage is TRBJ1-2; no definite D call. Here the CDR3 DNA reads TGTGCCAGCAGCCAAGCCCAACTCGGTCCTAACTATGGCTACACCTTC. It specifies CASSQAQLGPNYGYTF.